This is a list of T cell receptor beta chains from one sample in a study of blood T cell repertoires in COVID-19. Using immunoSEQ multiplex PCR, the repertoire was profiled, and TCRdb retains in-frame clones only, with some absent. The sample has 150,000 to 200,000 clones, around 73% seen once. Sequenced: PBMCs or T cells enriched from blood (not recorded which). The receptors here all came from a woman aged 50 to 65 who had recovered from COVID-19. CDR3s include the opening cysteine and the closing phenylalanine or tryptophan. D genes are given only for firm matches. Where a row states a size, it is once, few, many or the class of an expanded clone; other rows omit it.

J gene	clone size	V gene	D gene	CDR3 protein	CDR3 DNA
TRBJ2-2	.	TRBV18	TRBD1	CASSPWDRANTGELFF	TGTGCCAGCTCACCCTGGGACAGAGCGAACACCGGGGAGCTGTTTTTT
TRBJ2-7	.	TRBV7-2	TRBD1	CASSFRQGQAYEQYF	TGTGCCAGCAGCTTCAGACAGGGTCAAGCCTACGAGCAGTACTTC
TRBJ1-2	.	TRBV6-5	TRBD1	CASSYSARGHGYTF	TGTGCCAGCAGTTACTCTGCCAGGGGGCATGGCTACACCTTC
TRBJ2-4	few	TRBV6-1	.	CASSDGLTKLAKNIQYF	TGTGCCAGCAGTGACGGGCTGACTAAGCTAGCCAAAAACATTCAGTACTTC
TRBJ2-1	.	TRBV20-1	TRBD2	CSASGWLADPNEQFF	TGCAGTGCTAGTGGGTGGCTAGCGGATCCCAATGAGCAGTTCTTC
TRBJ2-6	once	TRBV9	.	CASSVYSGANVLTF	TGTGCCAGCAGCGTCTACTCTGGGGCCAACGTCCTGACTTTC
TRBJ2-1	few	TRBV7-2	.	CASSFRPGDAQFF	TGTGCCAGCAGCTTCCGTCCAGGGGACGCACAGTTCTTC
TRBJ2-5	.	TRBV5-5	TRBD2	CASSLKGSSGALETQYF	TGTGCCAGCAGCTTGAAAGGTTCTAGCGGGGCCTTGGAGACCCAGTACTTC
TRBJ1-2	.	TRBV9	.	CASSVDPKTGYGYTF	TGTGCCAGCAGCGTAGACCCCAAGACAGGCTATGGCTACACCTTC
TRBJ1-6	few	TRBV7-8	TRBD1	CASSWGQVNSPLHF	TGTGCCAGCAGCTGGGGACAGGTGAATTCACCCCTCCACTTT
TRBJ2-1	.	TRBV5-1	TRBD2	CASSSGLGDYNEQFF	TGCGCCAGCAGCTCGGGACTAGGGGACTACAATGAGCAGTTCTTC
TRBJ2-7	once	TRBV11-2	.	CASSPQRDPLYEQYF	TGTGCCAGCAGCCCCCAGCGAGATCCCCTCTACGAGCAGTACTTC
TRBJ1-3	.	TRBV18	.	CASSLEGSPGNTIYF	TGTGCCAGCTCTCTGGAGGGTTCGCCTGGAAACACCATATATTTT
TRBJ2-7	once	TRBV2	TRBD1	CASSALGQTGGGGVGQYF	TGTGCCAGCAGTGCCCTGGGACAGACCGGTGGTGGGGGCGTAGGGCAGTACTTC
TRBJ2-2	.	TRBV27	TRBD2	CATRTSGRANTGELFF	TGTGCCACCAGGACTAGCGGGAGGGCGAACACCGGGGAGCTGTTTTTT
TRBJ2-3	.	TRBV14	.	CASSQGRGDTQYF	TGTGCCAGCAGCCAGGGCCGCGGGGATACGCAGTATTTT
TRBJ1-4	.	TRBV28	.	CASSLREKLFF	TGTGCCAGCAGTTTGCGGGAAAAACTGTTTTTT
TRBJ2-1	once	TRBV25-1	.	CASSNPGIAMQQFF	TGTGCCAGCAGTAACCCCGGTATTGCAATGCAGCAGTTCTTC
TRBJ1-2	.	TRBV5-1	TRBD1	CASSLRGLGSSGYTF	TGCGCCAGCAGCTTAAGGGGGCTAGGGTCTTCTGGCTACACCTTC
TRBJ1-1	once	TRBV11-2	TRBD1	CASSSAWTGGGTEAFF	TGTGCCAGCAGCTCGGCCTGGACAGGGGGCGGCACTGAAGCTTTCTTT
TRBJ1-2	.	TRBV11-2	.	CASSLDVIGRFIYGYTF	TGTGCCAGCAGCTTAGATGTAATTGGGAGATTTATCTATGGCTACACCTTC
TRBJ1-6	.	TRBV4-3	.	CASSQDEGSPLHF	TGCGCCAGCAGCCAAGATGAGGGTTCACCCCTCCACTTT
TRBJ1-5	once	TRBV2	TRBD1	CASSGTGGNQPQHF	TGTGCCAGCAGTGGGACAGGGGGAAATCAGCCCCAGCATTTT
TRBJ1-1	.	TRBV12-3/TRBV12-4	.	CASSLTVNTEAFF	TGTGCCAGCAGTTTAACTGTGAACACTGAAGCTTTCTTT
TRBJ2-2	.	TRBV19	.	CASSRGPAQNTGELFF	TGTGCCAGTAGTAGAGGCCCGGCCCAGAACACCGGGGAGCTGTTTTTT
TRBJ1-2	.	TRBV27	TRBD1	CASSFLGQGAPGPYGYTF	TGTGCCAGCAGTTTTCTCGGGCAGGGGGCCCCTGGACCTTATGGCTACACCTTC
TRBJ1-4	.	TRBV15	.	CATSVPGHPDEKLFF	TGTGCCACCAGCGTACCGGGACATCCGGATGAAAAACTGTTTTTT
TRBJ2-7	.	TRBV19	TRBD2	CASSALWPAGPYEQYF	TGTGCCAGTAGTGCCCTTTGGCCAGCGGGGCCCTACGAGCAGTACTTC
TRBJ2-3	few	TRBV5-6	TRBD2	CASSLALAGGNTDTQYF	TGTGCCAGCAGCTTGGCACTAGCGGGAGGGAACACAGATACGCAGTATTTT